The TCR beta chain described here comes from a study of graft-versus-host responses after intestinal transplantation. The repertoire was sequenced with immunoSEQ multiplex PCR; TCRdb's copy has only in-frame clones and lacks some. The sample contains tens of thousands of clones, 85% to 90% of which appear only once. Germline V gene data show CDR1 as MNHEY and CDR2 as SVGAGI. V was pared by 8 bases and J by 6 bases, with 19 bases between. This CDR3 region has 14 residues. With regard to this clone: The target antigen is unknown.

V usage is TRBV6-5 and J usage is TRBJ1-1, with D perhaps TRBD1 (6 bases). The sample here was unstimulated CD4+ T cells sorted from spleen or lymph node cells, taken before intestinal transplant. This sequence was found in a human donor who received an intestinal transplant. The CDR3 DNA is TGTGCCAGCGAAACGACAGGACCTTTGGCTGAAGCTTTCTTT. It is translated as CASETTGPLAEAFF.